This T cell receptor beta chain was identified in a study of blood T cell repertoires in COVID-19. Study background: The United States, Italy and Spain supplied acute and convalescent COVID-19 samples. Sample material is recorded as cDNA or gDNA derived from T cells, B-cell-depleted T cells, or PBMCs.

In the study's own analysis: Reference gene primer amplification gave estimated nucleated cell counts. Assay: immunoSEQ multiplex PCR; the TCRdb copy retains only in-frame clones and omits some. V, J and clone size were drawn from that table, and D and trimming were deduced from the DNA. The profile shows 150,000 to 200,000 clones, approximately 87% of them singletons. V was shortened by 1 base and J by 0 bases, with 16 bases between the two germline ends. The CDR3 contains 17 residues. Germline V gene lookup returns CDR1 LNHDA and CDR2 SQIVND (reference sequence). This chain uses TRBV19 with TRBJ2-7; D perhaps matches TRBD2 (6 bases). This receptor was identified in a woman in her sixties or seventies with COVID-19, enrolled during active disease. Sequencing was carried out using peripheral blood. The CDR3 coding sequence is TGTGCCAGTAGTATAGGGAGGACTACCGACAGCTCCTACGAGCAGTACTTC. The encoded protein is CASSIGRTTDSSYEQYF. The full variable domain, completed using reference TRBV19 and TRBJ2-7, is DGGITQSPKYLFRKEGQNVTLSCEQNLNHDAMYWYRQDPGQGLRLIYYSQIVNDFQKGDIAEGYSVSREKKESFPLTVTSAQKNPTAFYLCASSIGRTTDSSYEQYFGPGTRLTVT.